These T cell receptor beta chains were read from a single sample in a study of blood T cells in healthy people across ages. TCRdb reprocessed the 5' RACE reads with MiXCR, giving one entry per CDR3 protein. The table includes about 1,000,000 distinct CDR3 sequences, 45% detected once. Input material: blood. These receptor sequences come from a woman aged 55-69 years in good health. CDR3s include the opening cysteine and the closing phenylalanine or tryptophan.

j_call,v_call,cdr3_aa
TRBJ2-5,TRBV29-1,CSVETVQQTQYF
TRBJ2-1,TRBV20-1,CSAPGLADNEQFF
TRBJ1-1,TRBV28,CASRYSGTFTEAFF
TRBJ2-4,TRBV20-1,CSARDLTGGNIQYF
TRBJ2-3,TRBV6-2/TRBV6-3,CASSPRVAADTQYF
TRBJ2-7,TRBV5-1,CASRDFNYEQYF
TRBJ2-3,TRBV12-3/TRBV12-4,CASRLLAGGPTQYF
TRBJ2-3,TRBV7-2,CASSVISLAGEGYF
TRBJ2-7,TRBV27,CASTFRIGPYEQYF
TRBJ2-5,TRBV6-5,CASMRQGQETQYF
TRBJ2-3,TRBV14,CASSHRLAGVPDTQYF